Following are 14 T cell receptor beta chains from one sample sequenced in a study of blood T cells in healthy people across ages (dated by TCRdb to about 2015). Libraries were built with 5' RACE. The listed sequencing device is Illumina HiSeq 2500. A second PCR of roughly 6 to 11 cycles was performed with a sample-barcoded 5' primer and a J-beta primer mix. TCRdb took the public reads, trimmed them with fastp at Q25, ran MiXCR for clone calling and kept in-frame beta chains. CDR3 protein duplicates are merged, each entry listing the most common genes and DNA. Here the sample has 750,000 to 1,000,000 distinct CDR3 sequences; approximately 32% occur a single time. The top ten clones comprise 10% of the sample. The data also belong to a second study, concerning T cells of mothers and their children.

Input material: blood. The receptors shown here come from a woman aged 40 to 50 in good health.

Turning to this clonotype: This may come from a read error, since a much larger clone is one base off. V usage is TRBV28 and J usage is TRBJ2-7, with D unclear. CDR1 and CDR2 (germline): MDHEN, SYDVKM. Trimming removed 10 bases at V and 6 bases at J, with 19 bases between. This CDR3 contains 13 residues. The CDR3 loop is CATSLPPFSEQYV. For the CDR3, the DNA is TGTGCCACCTCGTTGCCCCCCTTTAGCGAGCAGTACGTC.

In its sample, this clonotype was seen many times. The rearrangement uses TRBV5-1 and TRBJ2-6; weak D call: TRBD1 (6 bases). Germline CDR1 SGHRS, CDR2 YFSETQ. This CDR3 has 17 residues. Trimming pared 4 bases from V and 0 bases from J, leaving 14 bases between. The chain's CDR3 is CASSPGTGPSGANVLTF. CDR3 DNA: TGCGCCAGCAGCCCGGGAACAGGGCCCTCTGGGGCCAACGTCCTGACTTTC.

With respect to this clonotype: An end of the junction differs from the germline gene, which may be a read error. V is TRBV6-6 and J is TRBJ1-4; D perhaps matches TRBD1 (6 bases). Germline V gene sequence: CDR1 MNHNY, CDR2 SVGAGI (reference sequence). The CDR3 runs 14 residues. This CDR3 is CASGYGGGWEKLFF. The CDR3 DNA follows: TGTGCCAGCGGTTACGGGGGGGGCTGGGAAAAACTGTTTTTT.

This clonotype was observed a handful of times. The V call is TRBV27, the J call TRBJ2-7, with D tentatively TRBD1 (5 bases). CDR3 size: 14 residues. The germline V gene has CDR1 MNHEY and CDR2 SMNVEV (reference sequence). The ends were cut back, 4 bases at V and 2 bases at J, with 12 bases in the middle. The CDR3 here is CASSSWTRTYEQYF. The DNA for the CDR3 is TGTGCCAGCAGTTCCTGGACAAGGACCTACGAGCAGTACTTC.

At least ten counts were recorded for this clonotype. The chain recombines TRBV20-1 with TRBJ2-7; TRBD1 might be the D (5 bases). CDR1 is DFQATT, CDR2 SNEGSKA, per germline (reference sequence). V was clipped by 0 bases and J by 7 bases, with 22 bases between them. This CDR3 is 16 amino acids long. CDR3 DNA: TGCAGTGCTAGAGATCTCGGGTCCGGAAAGCCAGGGGAGCAGTACTTC. Protein sequence: CSARDLGSGKPGEQYF.

This clonotype appeared once. V and J are TRBV7-3 and TRBJ1-2; D is unclear. Germline CDR1 and CDR2: SGHTA and FQGTGA. The CDR3 contains 12 residues. Trimming cost V 2 bases and J 5 bases, with 6 bases left between them. The CDR3 sequence: CASSLPWYGYTF. The CDR3 region has the DNA TGTGCCAGCAGCTTACCCTGGTATGGCTACACCTTC.

This clonotype was seen ten or more times. The V call is TRBV6-5, the J call TRBJ1-2; D is uncertain. The CDR3 is made up of 13 amino acids. V lost 2 bases and J 3 bases, leaving 7 bases between the germline ends. In germline, CDR1 is MNHEY, CDR2 SVGAGI. The CDR3 region has the DNA TGTGCCAGCAGTTACGTGCAGGACTATGGCTACACCTTC. Translation: CASSYVQDYGYTF.

The rearrangement joins TRBV20-1 to TRBJ1-1; D call uncertain. Germline CDR1 DFQATT, CDR2 SNEGSKA (reference sequence). V was cut by 0 bases and J by 6 bases, with 20 bases left in between. The CDR3 is 16 amino acids. CDR3 nucleotides: TGCAGTGCTAGAGATCCTTGGCACCTCTTATCTTCTGAAGCTTTCTTT. Protein: CSARDPWHLLSSEAFF.

In its sample, this clonotype was seen a few times. The rearrangement links TRBV6-5 to TRBJ1-2; D unclear. The V end lost 10 bases, the J end lost 5 bases, and 23 bases lay between the germline ends. Germline V lookup: CDR1 MNHEY, CDR2 SVGAGI. The CDR3 spans 15 residues. This chain's CDR3 is CATLNDRKGYYGYTF. CDR3 DNA sequence: TGTGCCACCCTTAACGATCGAAAAGGGTATTATGGCTACACCTTC.

This chain joins TRBV5-1 and TRBJ2-3, with D unclear. Per germline, CDR1 SGHRS and CDR2 YFSETQ. Trimming removed 0 bases from V and 7 bases from J, with 6 bases in between. This CDR3 spans 12 amino acids. The CDR3 DNA is TGCGCCAGCAGCTTGGACGTAAATACGCAGTATTTT. Its translation: CASSLDVNTQYF.

This clonotype was detected ten times or more. The J gene is TRBJ2-7, the V gene TRBV29-1; 7 bases agree with TRBD1. The CDR3 has 12 residues. The V segment lost 6 bases and the J segment 3 bases; nucleotides outside the gene matches: 5. The germline CDR1 and CDR2 sequences are SQVTM and ANQGSEA. DNA for the CDR3: TGCAGCGTCGCAGCAGGGGGCTACGAGCAGTACTTC. This gives the protein CSVAAGGYEQYF.

On this clonotype: Possible read error: a much larger clone is one base away. The chain links TRBV3-1 to TRBJ2-5, with 8 nucleotides matching TRBD2. The CDR3 totals 16 residues. CDR1 is LGHDT, CDR2 YNNKEL, per germline (reference sequence). The CDR3, as DNA: TGTGTCAGCAGCCACACAGGTAGCGGGAACCAAGAGACCCAGTACTTC. Translation: CVSSHTGSGNQETQYF.

The rearrangement uses TRBV6-1 and TRBJ1-3; D gene unclear. Germline CDR1 MNHNS, CDR2 SASEGT. Trimming left V 2 bases short and J 4 bases short, with 15 bases between. CDR3 size: 16 residues. The CDR3 loop reads CASSEPGLGGGNTIYF. The DNA of the CDR3 is TGTGCCAGCAGTGAACCCGGACTCGGTGGAGGAAACACCATATATTTT.

V gene TRBV7-8 combines with J gene TRBJ2-3; D may correspond to TRBD1 or TRBD2 (6 bases each). Germline-derived CDR1 and CDR2 are SGHVS and FQNEAQ. V lost 3 bases to trimming and J lost 2 bases, with 18 bases between them. The CDR3 sequence is 17 residues long. CDR3 in amino acids: CASSLARWGAITDTQYF. The CDR3 coding sequence is TGTGCCAGCAGCTTGGCTAGGTGGGGGGCCATCACAGATACGCAGTATTTT. The entire variable domain, with the rest obtained from reference TRBV7-8 and TRBJ2-3, is as follows: GAGVSQSPRYKVAKRGQDVALRCDPISGHVSLFWYQQALGQGPEFLTYFQNEAQLDKSGLPSDRFFAERPEGSVSTLKIQRTQQEDSAVYLCASSLARWGAITDTQYFGPGTRLTVL.